This T cell receptor (beta chain) was recovered during a study of OX40 agonist ivuxolimab in advanced cancers. Whole-study context: Hepatocellular carcinoma, melanoma, renal cell or head and neck cancer affected the dose-escalation patients. Study-wide points: Part of the nonresponder group also had normalized T-cell clonal expansion that was low. Among T cells, CD8+ cells averaged more expanded clones than CD4+ cells.

Assay used: immunoSEQ multiplex PCR; TCRdb lists only in-frame clones, some missing. The sample yields roughly 110,000 clones, 90% seen once. The germline V gene has CDR1 SGHRS and CDR2 YFSETQ. The CDR3 consists of 15 residues. Trimming removed 0 bases at V and 0 bases at J, with 8 bases between. Drawing of blood for sampling happened at baseline, at cycle 4 day 1, and at cycle 7 day 1. This clone showed up just once. Its antigen is as yet unknown. The specimen was CD4+ or CD8+ T cells sorted from blood, collected in a trial of the OX40 agonist ivuxolimab. The gene calls are TRBV5-1 and TRBJ2-3; D might be TRBD2 (6 bases). The TCR sequence derives from an adult with an advanced solid tumor such as melanoma, head and neck, liver or kidney cancer. CDR3 coding DNA: TGCGCCAGCAGCTTGGGACTAGTTAGCACAGATACGCAGTATTTT. Its translation is CASSLGLVSTDTQYF.